Presented here are 7 T cell receptor beta chains from one specimen sequenced in a study of cytomegalovirus exposure and HLA in healthy donors. The PCR contained 60 Vbeta and 13 Jbeta primers. Sequencing was performed with immunoSEQ multiplex PCR; in TCRdb, only in-frame clones are kept and a portion is missing. The repertoire has about 93,000 clones, 70% to 85% of them found once; the top ten carry about 4%. Sequencing used PBMCs. The receptor set was obtained from a man in his forties or fifties in good health and CMV-seronegative.

The chain recombines TRBV9 with TRBJ2-7; TRBD1 matches at 11 bases. CDR3 size: 15 residues. J gave up 2 bases and V 0 bases, and 1 base lay outside the gene matches. CDR1 and CDR2 from the germline V gene are SGDLS and YYNGEE. Written as DNA, the CDR3 is TGTGCCAGCAGCGTAGAGGGACAGGGGGCCTACGAGCAGTACTTC. It codes for CASSVEGQGAYEQYF.

This chain uses TRBV5-1 with TRBJ2-7; 10 nucleotides agree with TRBD1. Trimming cost V 3 bases and J 2 bases; bases outside gene matches: 5. Germline V gene data show CDR1 as SGHRS and CDR2 as YFSETQ. The CDR3 has 15 amino acids. The CDR3 loop is CASSSPGTGAYEQYF. Here the CDR3 DNA reads TGCGCCAGCAGCTCACCCGGGACAGGGGCCTACGAGCAGTACTTC.

The chain couples TRBV29-1 to TRBJ2-3; 7 bases are shared with TRBD2. Germline V gene sequence: CDR1 SQVTM, CDR2 ANQGSEA. The CDR3 contains 14 residues. The junction had 11 bases not matched to a gene; V was cut back by 6 bases and J by 5 bases. The CDR3 DNA reads as TGCAGCGTCCTAAAGGCTGCGGGGGAAGATACGCAGTATTTT. Translating it yields CSVLKAAGEDTQYF.

The V and J genes are TRBV7-9 and TRBJ2-5, with TRBD2 identical over 10 bases. Near its end, the DNA agrees better with TRBJ2-7, so the J call may be wrong. This CDR3 is built from 15 residues. Looked up from germline, CDR1 is SEHNR and CDR2 is FQNEAQ (reference sequence). The CDR3 loop is CASSWSSGSFYEQYF. The CDR3 DNA sequence: TGTGCCAGCAGTTGGTCTAGCGGGAGTTTCTACGAGCAGTACTTC.

J is TRBJ2-3 and V is TRBV7-8; 11 positions match TRBD1. There are 15 residues in the CDR3. Germline CDR1 SGHVS, CDR2 FQNEAQ. The junction had 6 bases not matched to a gene; V was cut back by 5 bases and J by 5 bases. In nucleotides, the CDR3 is TGTGCCAGCAGCCTAACGGGACAGGGGGAAGATACGCAGTATTTT. Protein product: CASSLTGQGEDTQYF.

V and J are TRBV5-8 and TRBJ1-4, with D maybe TRBD1 (5 bases). Germline values: CDR1 SGHTS, CDR2 YDEGEE. The germline V and J ends were trimmed by 2 bases and 3 bases, with 11 bases remaining between them. This CDR3 is built from 15 residues. CDR3 region: CASSFGGASNEKLFF. As DNA, the CDR3 is TGTGCCAGCAGCTTTGGAGGGGCTTCTAATGAAAAACTGTTTTTT.

The chain carries TRBV5-1 and TRBJ2-1; TRBD1 agrees at 8 bases. Per germline, CDR1 SGHRS and CDR2 YFSETQ. V lost 4 bases to trimming and J lost 3 bases; unmatched junction nucleotides: 9. The CDR3 is 16 amino acids. The CDR3 DNA sequence: TGCGCCAGCAGCCGCACCACCGGACAGGGCTACAATGAGCAGTTCTTC. It yields the protein CASSRTTGQGYNEQFF.